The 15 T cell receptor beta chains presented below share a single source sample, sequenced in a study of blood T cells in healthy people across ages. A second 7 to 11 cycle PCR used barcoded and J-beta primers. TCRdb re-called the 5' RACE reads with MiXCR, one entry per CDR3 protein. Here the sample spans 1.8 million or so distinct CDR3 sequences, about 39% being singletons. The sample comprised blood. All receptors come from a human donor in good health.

CDR3 in DNA: TGTGCCAGCAGCCAAGTTGCAGGAAATTTGGACAATGAGCAGTTCTTC. It encodes CASSQVAGNLDNEQFF. The V and J genes are TRBV14 and TRBJ2-1; D is unresolved. This CDR3 spans 16 amino acids. Germline CDR1 and CDR2: SGHDN and FVKESK. V was trimmed by 1 base and J by 5 bases, leaving 15 bases between them.

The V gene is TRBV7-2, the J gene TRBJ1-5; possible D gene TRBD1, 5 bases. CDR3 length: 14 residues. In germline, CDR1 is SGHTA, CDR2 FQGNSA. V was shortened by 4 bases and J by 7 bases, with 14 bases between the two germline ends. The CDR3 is CASSWDLRSQPQHF. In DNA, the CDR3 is TGTGCCAGCAGCTGGGACTTAAGGTCCCAGCCCCAGCATTTT.

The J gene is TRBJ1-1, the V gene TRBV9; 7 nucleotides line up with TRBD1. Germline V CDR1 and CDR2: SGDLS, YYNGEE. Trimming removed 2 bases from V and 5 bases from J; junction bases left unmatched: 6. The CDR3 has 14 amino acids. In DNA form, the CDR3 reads TGTGCCAGCAGCGTTTTGACAGGGACGACTGAAGCTTTCTTT. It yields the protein CASSVLTGTTEAFF.

The CDR3 spells CASSLGGQGGIDEQYF. Here the CDR3 DNA reads TGCGCCAGCAGCTTGGGAGGACAGGGGGGAATTGACGAGCAGTACTTC. The V gene is TRBV5-1, the J gene TRBJ2-7; 10 bases fit TRBD1. CDR1 and CDR2 (germline): SGHRS, YFSETQ. After removal of 0 bases from V and 5 bases from J, the junction contained 8 bases not matched to a gene. The CDR3 spans 16 residues.

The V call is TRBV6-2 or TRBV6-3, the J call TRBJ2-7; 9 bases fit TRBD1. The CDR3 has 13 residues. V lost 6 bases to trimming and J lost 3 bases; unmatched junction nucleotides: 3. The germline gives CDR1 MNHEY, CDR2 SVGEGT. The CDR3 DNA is TGTGCCAGCAGCGACAGGGGGTACTACGAGCAGTACTTC. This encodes CASSDRGYYEQYF.

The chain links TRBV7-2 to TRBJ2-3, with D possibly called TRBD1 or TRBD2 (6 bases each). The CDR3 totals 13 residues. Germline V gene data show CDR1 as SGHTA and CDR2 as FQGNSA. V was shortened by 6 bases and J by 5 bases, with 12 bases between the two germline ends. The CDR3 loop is CASREGGLDTQYF. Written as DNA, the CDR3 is TGTGCCAGCAGGGAGGGGGGATTAGATACGCAGTATTTT.

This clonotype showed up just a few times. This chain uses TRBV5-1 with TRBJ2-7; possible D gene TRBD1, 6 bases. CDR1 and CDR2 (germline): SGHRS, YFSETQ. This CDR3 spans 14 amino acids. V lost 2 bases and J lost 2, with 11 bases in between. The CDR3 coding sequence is TGCGCCAGCAGCTTCTCAGGGGTTCCCTACGAGCAGTACTTC. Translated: CASSFSGVPYEQYF. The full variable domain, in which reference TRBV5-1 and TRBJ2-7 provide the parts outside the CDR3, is KAGVTQTPRYLIKTRGQQVTLSCSPISGHRSVSWYQQTPGQGLQFLFEYFSETQRNKGNFPGRFSGRQFSNSRSEMNVSTLELGDSALYLCASSFSGVPYEQYFGPGTRLTVT.

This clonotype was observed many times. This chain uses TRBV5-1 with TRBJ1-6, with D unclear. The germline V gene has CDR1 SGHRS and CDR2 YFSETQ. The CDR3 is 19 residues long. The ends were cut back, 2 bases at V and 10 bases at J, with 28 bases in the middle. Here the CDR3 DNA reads TGCGCCAGCAGCTTAACCGGGATACGTTTTGTTGGGTTTGAATCACCCCTCCACTTT. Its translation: CASSLTGIRFVGFESPLHF.

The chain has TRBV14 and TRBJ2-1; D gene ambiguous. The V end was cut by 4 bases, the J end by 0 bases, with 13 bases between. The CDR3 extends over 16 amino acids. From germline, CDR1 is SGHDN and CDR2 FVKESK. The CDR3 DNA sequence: TGTGCCAGCAGCCTTCGGCGCCTGAGCTCCTACAATGAGCAGTTCTTC. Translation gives CASSLRRLSSYNEQFF.

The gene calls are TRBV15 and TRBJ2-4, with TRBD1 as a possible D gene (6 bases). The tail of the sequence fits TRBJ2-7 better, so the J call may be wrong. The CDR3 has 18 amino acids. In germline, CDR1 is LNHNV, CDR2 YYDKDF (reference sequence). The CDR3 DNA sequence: TGTGCCACCAGCAGAGATGGATGGGGACCGGGACAAATCCACGAGCAGTACTTC. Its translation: CATSRDGWGPGQIHEQYF.

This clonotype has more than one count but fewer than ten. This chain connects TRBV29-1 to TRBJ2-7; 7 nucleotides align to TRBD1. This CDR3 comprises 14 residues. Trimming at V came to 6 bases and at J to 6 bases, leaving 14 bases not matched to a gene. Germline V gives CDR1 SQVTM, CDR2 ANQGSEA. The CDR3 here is CSVRPAGGFGEQYF. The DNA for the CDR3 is TGCAGCGTCAGGCCCGCAGGGGGTTTTGGCGAGCAGTACTTC.

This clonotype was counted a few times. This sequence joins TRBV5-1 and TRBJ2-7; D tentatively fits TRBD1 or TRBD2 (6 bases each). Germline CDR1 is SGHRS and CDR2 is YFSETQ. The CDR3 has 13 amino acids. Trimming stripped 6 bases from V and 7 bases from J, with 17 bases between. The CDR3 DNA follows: TGCGCCAGCACCTTTTCGGGGGCTAGGGAGCAGTACTTC. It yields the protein CASTFSGAREQYF.

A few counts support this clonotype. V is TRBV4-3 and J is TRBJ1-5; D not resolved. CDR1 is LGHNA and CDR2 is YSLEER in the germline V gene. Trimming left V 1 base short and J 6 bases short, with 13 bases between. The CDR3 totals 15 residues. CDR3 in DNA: TGCGCCAGCAGCCAAGTCTTAGGCCCAAGTCAGCCCCAGCATTTT. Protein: CASSQVLGPSQPQHF.

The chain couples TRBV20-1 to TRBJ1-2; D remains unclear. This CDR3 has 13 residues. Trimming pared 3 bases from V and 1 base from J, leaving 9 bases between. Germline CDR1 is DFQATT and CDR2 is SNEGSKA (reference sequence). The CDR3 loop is CSARSPDNYGYTF. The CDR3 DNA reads TGCAGTGCTAGGAGCCCAGATAACTATGGCTACACCTTC.

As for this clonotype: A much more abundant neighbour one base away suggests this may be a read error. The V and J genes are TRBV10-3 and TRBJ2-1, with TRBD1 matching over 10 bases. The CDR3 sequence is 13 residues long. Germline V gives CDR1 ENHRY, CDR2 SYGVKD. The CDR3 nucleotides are TGTGCCGTCAGTCCCGGGACAGGGGTCGAGCAGTTCTTC. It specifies CAVSPGTGVEQFF.